This entry is about one T cell receptor (beta chain). Its antigen is not known. The data stem from a study of a mutant IDH1 vaccine in newly diagnosed glioma. Profiled with immunoSEQ multiplex PCR; TCRdb holds only in-frame clones, not every one. The repertoire holds under 150,000 clones, with approximately 87% as singletons. The CDR3 has 15 residues. With V trimmed by 4 bases and J by 5 bases, 8 bases remained unmatched. The time point was: week 11, during vaccination. Each vaccine dose was 300 ug of mutant IDH1 20-mer peptide, with topical imiquimod. This TCR came from a woman in her forties or fifties with glioma. The chain recombines TRBV23-1 with TRBJ2-7; 10 bases align to TRBD1. TRBV23-1 is an ORF, with its function uncertain. Sequences were derived from PBMCs, sampled from a glioma patient whose treatment included an IDH1 peptide vaccine. The CDR3 nucleotides read TGCGCCAGCAGTCGTCCGGGACAGGGGAGCGACGAGCAGTACTTC. Protein: CASSRPGQGSDEQYF.